This entry concerns a single TCR beta chain. Its antigen is unidentified. The sample originates from a study of T-cell memory formation after mild COVID-19. For the study at large: Clustering of TCRs was largely donor specific. Study-wide results and caveats: Memory from before infection featured some responding clones, which suggests cross-reactive memory joined. Contracting clones from day 15 to 85 showed balanced CD4/CD8; later expanders favored CD4+.

TCR alpha and TCR beta cDNA libraries with sample barcodes and UMIs came from 5'RACE using constant-segment primers. A single record per CDR3 protein comes from TCRdb applying MiXCR to the 5' RACE reads. The sample records almost 350,000 distinct CDR3 sequences, around 20% being singletons. Germline assignment: CDR1 SGHAT and CDR2 FQNNGV. The CDR3 is 16 amino acids. With V trimmed by 1 base and J by 0 bases, 6 bases remained unmatched. Sequences were obtained from PBMCs or a T cell subset sorted from them (not recorded which). The chain carries TRBV11-2 and TRBJ2-7; 7 bases match TRBD1. This TCR was recovered from a young man who had mild COVID-19 (a few samples of this study predate the infection). Cell type and time point are not known. The CDR3 DNA sequence: TGTGCCAGCAGCTTAGGCCTCAGGGGGACCTCCTACGAGCAGTACTTC. It encodes CASSLGLRGTSYEQYF.